This T cell receptor beta chain was retrieved from a study of cytomegalovirus exposure and HLA in healthy donors. This CDR3 contains 13 residues. The V gene's germline CDR1 is SGHRS and CDR2 YFSETQ. The study's findings and limits: A later analysis showed HLA-associated TCR beta chains outstripping equally common others in clonal expansion. The study labeled about 160 TCR beta chains cytomegalovirus-associated.

This clone was counted a few times. Its antigen is undetermined. An end of the junction differs from the germline gene, which may be a read error. Amplification used 60 Vbeta primers and 13 Jbeta primers. Original handling: There were about 86 million unique TCR beta chains by a later count, and about 12 million of them were shared. Here immunoSEQ multiplex PCR was the method, and the copy in TCRdb shows in-frame clones only, minus some. For V, J and clone size, that table is used; D and trimming come from the DNA. Of about 90,000 clones listed, over 65% are singletons. The J gene is TRBJ1-2, the V gene TRBV5-1, with D unclear. This clonotype was obtained from a man in his thirties or forties in good health and CMV-seropositive. Sequenced sample: PBMCs. This CDR3 is CASSLDSDYGYPF. As DNA, the CDR3 is TGCGCCAGCAGCTTGGACTCAGACTATGGCTACCCCTTC.